This is a list of T cell receptor beta chains from one sample in a study of blood T cell repertoires in COVID-19. This table comes from immunoSEQ multiplex PCR, and its TCRdb copy is limited to in-frame clones, with some not included. Of about 140,000 clones listed, around 82% are singletons. The sample taken for sequencing was peripheral blood. All receptors derive from a human donor in a cohort sampled during active COVID-19. The CDR3 runs from the conserved cysteine through the conserved F or W. Each record gives: J gene, D gene, clone size, V gene, CDR3 DNA, CDR3 protein. D genes are given only for firm matches. Part of the rows lack a size; the others show once, few, many or a class for expanded clones.

J gene: TRBJ1-2
D gene: .
clone size: .
V gene: TRBV7-9
CDR3 DNA: TGTGCCAGCAGCTATACAGGGTCGGGTGGCTACACCTTC
CDR3 protein: CASSYTGSGGYTF

J gene: TRBJ1-5
D gene: TRBD1
clone size: .
V gene: TRBV6-5
CDR3 DNA: TGTGCCAGCAGTCTGGACAGGGTACGTCAGCCCCAGCATTTT
CDR3 protein: CASSLDRVRQPQHF

J gene: TRBJ2-3
D gene: TRBD2
clone size: .
V gene: TRBV3-1/TRBV3-2
CDR3 DNA: TGTGCCAGCAGCCAACTAGCGGGAAGCACAGATACGCAGTATTTT
CDR3 protein: CASSQLAGSTDTQYF

J gene: TRBJ2-1
D gene: .
clone size: .
V gene: TRBV1
CDR3 DNA: TGCACCAGCAGCCAAGGGGGGGTAAACAATGAGCAGTTCTTC
CDR3 protein: CTSSQGGVNNEQFF

J gene: TRBJ2-1
D gene: .
clone size: .
V gene: TRBV5-6
CDR3 DNA: TGTGCCAGCAGCTTCAGTCCCTCTCAGGGGAATGAGCAGTTCTTC
CDR3 protein: CASSFSPSQGNEQFF

J gene: TRBJ2-2
D gene: .
clone size: .
V gene: TRBV7-9
CDR3 DNA: TGTGCCAGCAGCCCGGACAGTTCCGACACCGGGGAGCTGTTTTTT
CDR3 protein: CASSPDSSDTGELFF

J gene: TRBJ2-3
D gene: TRBD1
clone size: .
V gene: TRBV7-9
CDR3 DNA: TGTGCCAGCAGCTCAGTGACAGGGGGCACAGATACGCAGTATTTT
CDR3 protein: CASSSVTGGTDTQYF

J gene: TRBJ2-5
D gene: TRBD2
clone size: .
V gene: TRBV5-1
CDR3 DNA: TGCGCCAGCAGCCCGATAGCGGGGGAAGAGACCCAGTACTTC
CDR3 protein: CASSPIAGEETQYF

J gene: TRBJ1-1
D gene: TRBD1
clone size: .
V gene: TRBV5-1
CDR3 DNA: TGCGCCAGCAGCTTACTACAGGGGCCGAACACTGAAGCTTTCTTT
CDR3 protein: CASSLLQGPNTEAFF

J gene: TRBJ2-1
D gene: .
clone size: .
V gene: TRBV9
CDR3 DNA: TGTGCCAGCAGCGTAAGTCTAGTTGGCAATGAGCAGTTCTTC
CDR3 protein: CASSVSLVGNEQFF

J gene: TRBJ1-6
D gene: TRBD1
clone size: few
V gene: TRBV5-1
CDR3 DNA: TGCGCCAGCAGCTTGGGACAGGGAGCACCCCTCCACTTT
CDR3 protein: CASSLGQGAPLHF

J gene: TRBJ1-5
D gene: TRBD1
clone size: few
V gene: TRBV2
CDR3 DNA: TGTGCCAGCAGACAGGGGCAACTCAATCAGCCCCAGCATTTT
CDR3 protein: CASRQGQLNQPQHF

J gene: TRBJ2-2
D gene: .
clone size: .
V gene: TRBV25-1
CDR3 DNA: TGTGCCAGCAGTGAACAGGCCAGGGAGCTGTTTTTT
CDR3 protein: CASSEQARELFF

J gene: TRBJ2-3
D gene: .
clone size: .
V gene: TRBV7-2
CDR3 DNA: TGTGCCAGCAGCTTAGCGCCGGGGGATACGCAGTATTTT
CDR3 protein: CASSLAPGDTQYF

J gene: TRBJ1-5
D gene: TRBD1
clone size: .
V gene: TRBV10-2
CDR3 DNA: TGCGCCAGCAGTGAGTCTACAGGGACAGGGGGCAATCAGCCCCAGCATTTT
CDR3 protein: CASSESTGTGGNQPQHF

J gene: TRBJ1-3
D gene: TRBD1
clone size: once
V gene: TRBV7-8
CDR3 DNA: TGTGCCAGCAGCTTGGCGAAAGGGACAGGGGGACTAGTCATATATTTT
CDR3 protein: CASSLAKGTGGLVIYF

J gene: TRBJ2-7
D gene: .
clone size: .
V gene: TRBV5-1
CDR3 DNA: TGCGCCAGCAGCCCAGTTCCCCGGGACATCGAGGGGGAGCAGTACTTC
CDR3 protein: CASSPVPRDIEGEQYF

J gene: TRBJ1-6
D gene: .
clone size: .
V gene: TRBV6-4
CDR3 DNA: TGTGCCAGCAGTGAGGGCAGGGGCCGGTCACCCCTCCACTTT
CDR3 protein: CASSEGRGRSPLHF

J gene: TRBJ2-5
D gene: .
clone size: .
V gene: TRBV4-1
CDR3 DNA: TGCGCCAGCAGCCCGAGGGCGGGAGAGACCCAGTACTTC
CDR3 protein: CASSPRAGETQYF

J gene: TRBJ2-2
D gene: .
clone size: .
V gene: TRBV19
CDR3 DNA: TGTGCCAGTAGTATAGATCCTACGAGGGGGGAGCTGTTTTTT
CDR3 protein: CASSIDPTRGELFF

J gene: TRBJ1-2
D gene: TRBD1
clone size: .
V gene: TRBV7-9
CDR3 DNA: TGTGCCAGCAGCTTAGGGACAGGGGGCAGAAATGGCTACACCTTC
CDR3 protein: CASSLGTGGRNGYTF

J gene: TRBJ2-5
D gene: TRBD1
clone size: .
V gene: TRBV5-1
CDR3 DNA: TGCGCCAGCAGCCAGACAGGGAATAGAGAGACCCAGTACTTC
CDR3 protein: CASSQTGNRETQYF

J gene: TRBJ2-5
D gene: TRBD2
clone size: .
V gene: TRBV19
CDR3 DNA: TGTGCCAGTAGCACACTAGCGGGGGGGCTAACGGAGACCCAGTACTTC
CDR3 protein: CASSTLAGGLTETQYF

J gene: TRBJ1-5
D gene: .
clone size: few
V gene: TRBV5-1
CDR3 DNA: TGCGCCAGCAGCTTGGGACGTGCTAGCCCCCAGCATTTT
CDR3 protein: CASSLGRASPQHF

J gene: TRBJ1-4
D gene: .
clone size: .
V gene: TRBV5-5
CDR3 DNA: TGTGCCAGCAGCTTGGAGGCCGGAGTTGCAACTAATGAAAAACTGTTTTTT
CDR3 protein: CASSLEAGVATNEKLFF

J gene: TRBJ2-7
D gene: .
clone size: .
V gene: TRBV7-9
CDR3 DNA: TGTGCCAGCAGCTTGTCTCAGATCTACGAGCAGTACTTC
CDR3 protein: CASSLSQIYEQYF

J gene: TRBJ1-2
D gene: .
clone size: .
V gene: TRBV11-2
CDR3 DNA: TGTGCCAGCAGCTCCACCAAGGGGCAGGGCTATGGCTACACCTTC
CDR3 protein: CASSSTKGQGYGYTF

J gene: TRBJ2-2
D gene: TRBD2
clone size: .
V gene: TRBV12-3/TRBV12-4
CDR3 DNA: TGTGCCAGCAAAACACTAGCGCGCGGGGAGCTGTTTTTT
CDR3 protein: CASKTLARGELFF

J gene: TRBJ2-3
D gene: .
clone size: once
V gene: TRBV7-9
CDR3 DNA: TGTGCCAGCAGTCCCCGGAGGGATACGCAGTATTTT
CDR3 protein: CASSPRRDTQYF

J gene: TRBJ2-5
D gene: TRBD2
clone size: .
V gene: TRBV2
CDR3 DNA: TGTGCCAGCAGGTCCAGCGGGGGGTACCAAGAGACCCAGTACTTC
CDR3 protein: CASRSSGGYQETQYF

J gene: TRBJ2-5
D gene: TRBD2
clone size: .
V gene: TRBV3-1/TRBV3-2
CDR3 DNA: TGTGCCAGCAGCGCTACTAGCGGGGGAGCACAAGAGACCCAGTACTTC
CDR3 protein: CASSATSGGAQETQYF

J gene: TRBJ2-3
D gene: TRBD1
clone size: .
V gene: TRBV29-1
CDR3 DNA: TGCAGCGTTGAAAACTTCGACAGGGGTGCAGATACGCAGTATTTT
CDR3 protein: CSVENFDRGADTQYF

J gene: TRBJ2-3
D gene: .
clone size: .
V gene: TRBV27
CDR3 DNA: TGTGCCAGCAGTTTTGGCAGGGCCTGGACAGATACGCAGTATTTT
CDR3 protein: CASSFGRAWTDTQYF

J gene: TRBJ2-5
D gene: .
clone size: .
V gene: TRBV5-1
CDR3 DNA: TGCGCCAGCAGCTCAGCAGGGGCGCGTCTAGAGACCCAGTACTTC
CDR3 protein: CASSSAGARLETQYF

J gene: TRBJ2-7
D gene: .
clone size: .
V gene: TRBV5-1
CDR3 DNA: TGCGCCAGCAGCGGCGGATACGAGCAGTACTTC
CDR3 protein: CASSGGYEQYF

J gene: TRBJ2-3
D gene: TRBD2
clone size: .
V gene: TRBV18
CDR3 DNA: TGTGCCAGCTCACCACGGCCTAGCGGGGGGGCCACAGATACGCAGTATTTT
CDR3 protein: CASSPRPSGGATDTQYF

J gene: TRBJ2-1
D gene: TRBD2
clone size: .
V gene: TRBV5-1
CDR3 DNA: TGCGCCAGCAGCTTAACAAGCGGGGGGCACTATGAGCAGTTCTTC
CDR3 protein: CASSLTSGGHYEQFF

J gene: TRBJ1-4
D gene: .
clone size: .
V gene: TRBV19
CDR3 DNA: TGTGCCAGTAACCGGGACTGGAGTGAAAAACTGTTTTTT
CDR3 protein: CASNRDWSEKLFF

J gene: TRBJ2-1
D gene: .
clone size: .
V gene: TRBV7-9
CDR3 DNA: TGTGCCAGCAGCTTCACGCCAAAACGGGTCAATGAGCAGTTCTTC
CDR3 protein: CASSFTPKRVNEQFF

J gene: TRBJ2-3
D gene: .
clone size: .
V gene: TRBV14
CDR3 DNA: TGTGCCAGCAGCCAAGGGACTAGCACAGATACGCAGTATTTT
CDR3 protein: CASSQGTSTDTQYF

J gene: TRBJ2-3
D gene: .
clone size: .
V gene: TRBV6-1
CDR3 DNA: TGTGCCAGCAGGGAACAGGGGAGGGGGACAGATACGCAGTATTTT
CDR3 protein: CASREQGRGTDTQYF

J gene: TRBJ1-1
D gene: .
clone size: .
V gene: TRBV19
CDR3 DNA: TGTGCCAGTAGTATAGATCTATTGGTGAACACTGAAGCTTTCTTT
CDR3 protein: CASSIDLLVNTEAFF